This T cell receptor (beta chain) is drawn from a study of technical replicates of blood from several donors. TCRdb's table, derived via immunoSEQ multiplex PCR, lists solely in-frame clones and lacks some. There are tens of thousands of clones in the sample; 90% to 95% occur only once, and roughly 0.23% lies in the top ten. Between the trimmed V and J ends, which lost 0 bases and 1 base, there was a span of 7 bases. This CDR3 is 15 amino acids long. The germline V gene has CDR1 SGHDT and CDR2 YYEEEE. This clone is a singleton in its sample. V and J are TRBV5-6 and TRBJ2-2, with D uncertain. Sequenced material: T cells isolated from PBMCs. This TCR came from a human donor in good health. The CDR3 is CASSLGLRNTGELFF. Here the CDR3 DNA reads TGTGCCAGCAGCTTGGGACTGAGGAACACCGGGGAGCTGTTTTTT.